This T cell receptor beta chain was sequenced during a study of T cell responses to AZD1222 COVID-19 vaccine. Only in-frame clones appear in the TCRdb table, and some are missing; sequencing was by immunoSEQ multiplex PCR. The sample lists about 94,000 clones; around 85% were seen once. CDR3 length: 13 amino acids. Deletions cut 8 bases from V and 1 base from J, with 11 bases between. The chain links TRBV12-3 or TRBV12-4 to TRBJ1-1; the D is unclear. Source: peripheral blood, taken 28 days after the second AZD1222 dose. This sequence was found in an adult who received the AZD1222 COVID-19 vaccine. CDR3 loop: CASGVLENTEAFF. The CDR3 DNA reads as TGTGCCAGCGGAGTTCTAGAGAACACTGAAGCTTTCTTT.